This T cell receptor (beta chain) was retrieved from a study of cytomegalovirus exposure and HLA in healthy donors. Findings and limits, study-wide: Most sequenced TCRs were rare (though some public TCRs occurred in many donors). A later analysis showed that HLA-associated TCR beta chains had undergone more clonal expansion than equally common others. 87-base-pair reads could not separate some V segments, including TRBV6-2 and TRBV6-3.

About this clone: The antigen remains undetermined.

Trimming took 5 bases from V and 7 from J; bases not matched to a gene: 5. CDR1 is SGHTA and CDR2 is FQGTGA in the germline V gene. The CDR3 is 13 amino acids. This PCR relied on a set of 60 Vbeta primers and 13 Jbeta primers. Per the original data handling: Later, 65 million to 85 million unique TCR beta chains were counted in an analysis, and approximately 9.9 million of them were shared. Method: immunoSEQ multiplex PCR; TCRdb's copy keeps in-frame clones and lacks some. The V and J calls and the clone size are those of that table, but D and trimming were determined from the DNA. The sample lists 200,000 to 250,000 clones; 81% were seen once.

The origin of this receptor is a woman aged 55 to 70 in good health and CMV-seropositive. The source material was PBMCs. V and J are TRBV7-3 and TRBJ2-4, with 7 nucleotides matching TRBD1. CDR3 in amino acids: CASSPQGGNIQYF. The CDR3 DNA reads TGTGCCAGCAGCCCCCAAGGGGGCAACATTCAGTACTTC.